This TCR beta chain was sequenced in a study of blood T cell repertoires in COVID-19. The overall study: Collection of acute and convalescent COVID-19 samples took place in the United States, Italy and Spain.

Germline CDR1 and CDR2: SGHRS and YFSETQ. J lost 6 bases, V lost 4 bases, and 16 bases had no gene match. This CDR3 spans 18 amino acids. A few counts support this clone. Here immunoSEQ multiplex PCR was the method, and the copy in TCRdb shows in-frame clones only, minus some. The sample shows around 350,000 clones, around 87% of them seen only once. Sequenced material: peripheral blood. The chain uses TRBV5-1 and TRBJ2-2; 9 positions agree with TRBD1. This TCR was sampled from a human donor in a cohort sampled during active COVID-19. DNA of the CDR3: TGCGCCAGCAGCGCTGGGGATTCCGGGACAGGGAGTGCCGGGGAGCTGTTTTTT. Protein sequence: CASSAGDSGTGSAGELFF.